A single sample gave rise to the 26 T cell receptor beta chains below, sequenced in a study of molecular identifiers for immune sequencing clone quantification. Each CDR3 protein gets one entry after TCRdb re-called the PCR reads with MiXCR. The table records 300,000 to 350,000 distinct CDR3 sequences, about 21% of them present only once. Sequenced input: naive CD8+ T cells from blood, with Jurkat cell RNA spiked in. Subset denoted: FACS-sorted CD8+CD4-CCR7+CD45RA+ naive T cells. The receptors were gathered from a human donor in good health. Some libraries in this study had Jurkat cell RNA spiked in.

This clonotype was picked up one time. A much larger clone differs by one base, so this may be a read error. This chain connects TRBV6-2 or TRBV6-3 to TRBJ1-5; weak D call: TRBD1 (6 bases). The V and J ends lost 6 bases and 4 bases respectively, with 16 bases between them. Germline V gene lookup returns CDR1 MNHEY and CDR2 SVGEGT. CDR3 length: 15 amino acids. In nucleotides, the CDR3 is TGTGCCAGCAGCTTCGGACAGAGGGCGAATCAGCCCCAGCATTTT. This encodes CASSFGQRANQPQHF.

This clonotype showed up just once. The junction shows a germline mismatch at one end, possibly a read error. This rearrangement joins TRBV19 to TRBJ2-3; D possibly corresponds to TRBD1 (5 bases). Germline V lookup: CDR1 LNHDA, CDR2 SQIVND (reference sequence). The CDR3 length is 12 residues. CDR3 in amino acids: CVSLGGTDTQYF. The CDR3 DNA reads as TGTGTCAGTCTAGGGGGCACAGATACGCAGTATTTT. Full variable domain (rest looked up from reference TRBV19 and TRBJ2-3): DGGITQSPKYLFRKEGQNVTLSCEQNLNHDAMYWYRQDPGQGLRLIYYSQIVNDFQKGDIAEGYSVSREKKESFPLTVTSAQKNPTAFYLCVSLGGTDTQYFGPGTRLTVL.

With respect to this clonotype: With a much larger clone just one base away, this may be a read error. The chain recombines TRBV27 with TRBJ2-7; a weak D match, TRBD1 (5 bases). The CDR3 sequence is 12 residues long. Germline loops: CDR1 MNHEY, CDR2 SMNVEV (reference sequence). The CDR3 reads CASRLWGGEQHF. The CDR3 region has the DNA TGTGCCAGCAGGCTGTGGGGCGGCGAGCAGCACTTC.

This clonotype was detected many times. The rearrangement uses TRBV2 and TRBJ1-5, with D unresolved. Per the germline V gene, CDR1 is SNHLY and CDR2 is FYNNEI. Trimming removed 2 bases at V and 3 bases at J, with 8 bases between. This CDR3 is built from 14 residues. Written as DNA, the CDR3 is TGTGCCAGCAGTGAACTACAGAACAATCAGCCCCAGCATTTT. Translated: CASSELQNNQPQHF.

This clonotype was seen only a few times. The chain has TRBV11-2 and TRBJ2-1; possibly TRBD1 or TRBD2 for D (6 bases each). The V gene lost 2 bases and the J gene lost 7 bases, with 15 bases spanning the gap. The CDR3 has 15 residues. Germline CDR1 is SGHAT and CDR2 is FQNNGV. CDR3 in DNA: TGTGCCAGCAGCTTATCCCGGGGGCGGGTGAATGAGCAGTTCTTC. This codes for CASSLSRGRVNEQFF. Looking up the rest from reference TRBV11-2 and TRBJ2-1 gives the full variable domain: EAGVAQSPRYKIIEKRQSVAFWCNPISGHATLYWYQQILGQGPKLLIQFQNNGVVDDSQLPKDRFSAERLKGVDSTLKIQPAKLEDSAVYLCASSLSRGRVNEQFFGPGTRLTVL.

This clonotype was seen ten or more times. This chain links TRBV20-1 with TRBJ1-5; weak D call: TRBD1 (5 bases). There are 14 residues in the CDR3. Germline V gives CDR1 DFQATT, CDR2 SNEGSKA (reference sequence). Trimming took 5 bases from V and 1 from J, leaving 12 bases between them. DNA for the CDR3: TGCAGTGCTGGCCCCGACAGAAGCAATCAGCCCCAGCATTTT. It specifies CSAGPDRSNQPQHF.

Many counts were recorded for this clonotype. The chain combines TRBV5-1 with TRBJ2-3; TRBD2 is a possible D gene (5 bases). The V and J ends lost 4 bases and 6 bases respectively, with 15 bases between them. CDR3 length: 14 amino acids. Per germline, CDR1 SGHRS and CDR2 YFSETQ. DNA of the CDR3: TGCGCCAGCAGCCAGATTGAACTAGGGGATACGCAGTATTTT. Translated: CASSQIELGDTQYF.

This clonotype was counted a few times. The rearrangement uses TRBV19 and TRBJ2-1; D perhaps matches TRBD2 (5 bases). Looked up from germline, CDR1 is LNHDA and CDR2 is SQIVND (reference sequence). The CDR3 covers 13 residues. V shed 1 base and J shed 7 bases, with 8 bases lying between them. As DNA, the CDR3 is TGTGCCAGTAGTATAGGAGGGCTGAATGAGCAGTTCTTC. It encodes CASSIGGLNEQFF.

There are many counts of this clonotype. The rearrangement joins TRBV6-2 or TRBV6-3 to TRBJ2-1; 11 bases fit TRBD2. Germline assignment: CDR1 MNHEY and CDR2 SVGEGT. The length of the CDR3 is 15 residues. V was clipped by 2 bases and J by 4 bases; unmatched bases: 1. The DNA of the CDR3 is TGTGCCAGCAGTTACGGGACTAGCGGTTACAATGAGCAGTTCTTC. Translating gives CASSYGTSGYNEQFF.

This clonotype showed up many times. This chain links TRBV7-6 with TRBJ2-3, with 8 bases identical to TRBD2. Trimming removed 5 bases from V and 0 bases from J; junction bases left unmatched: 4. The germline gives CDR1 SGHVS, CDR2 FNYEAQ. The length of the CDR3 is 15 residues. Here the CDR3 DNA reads TGTGCCAGCAGCAAAGGGACTAGGAGCACAGATACGCAGTATTTT. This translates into CASSKGTRSTDTQYF.

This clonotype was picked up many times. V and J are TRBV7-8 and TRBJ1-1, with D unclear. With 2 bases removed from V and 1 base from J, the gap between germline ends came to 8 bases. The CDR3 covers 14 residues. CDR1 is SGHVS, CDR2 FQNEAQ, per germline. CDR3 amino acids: CASSLPYENTEAFF. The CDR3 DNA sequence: TGTGCCAGCAGCTTACCCTACGAGAACACTGAAGCTTTCTTT. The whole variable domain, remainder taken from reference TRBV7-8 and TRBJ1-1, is GAGVSQSPRYKVAKRGQDVALRCDPISGHVSLFWYQQALGQGPEFLTYFQNEAQLDKSGLPSDRFFAERPEGSVSTLKIQRTQQEDSAVYLCASSLPYENTEAFFGQGTRLTVV.

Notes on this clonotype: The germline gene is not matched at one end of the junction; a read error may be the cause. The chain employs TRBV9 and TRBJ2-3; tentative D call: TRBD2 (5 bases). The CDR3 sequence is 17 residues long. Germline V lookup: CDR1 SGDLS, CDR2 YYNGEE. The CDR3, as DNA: TGTGCCCGCAGCGCAACATCTCTAGCCCTTCCCACAGATACGCAGTATTTT. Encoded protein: CARSATSLALPTDTQYF.

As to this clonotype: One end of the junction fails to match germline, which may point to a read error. The CDR3 here is CAGSSGTTADYEQYF. The CDR3 coding sequence is TGTGCCGGCAGTTCCGGGACGACGGCAGATTACGAGCAGTACTTC. The V gene is TRBV6-2 or TRBV6-3, the J gene TRBJ2-7; perhaps D is TRBD1 or TRBD2 (5 bases each). The length of the CDR3 is 15 residues. Germline V lookup: CDR1 MNHEY, CDR2 SVGEGT.

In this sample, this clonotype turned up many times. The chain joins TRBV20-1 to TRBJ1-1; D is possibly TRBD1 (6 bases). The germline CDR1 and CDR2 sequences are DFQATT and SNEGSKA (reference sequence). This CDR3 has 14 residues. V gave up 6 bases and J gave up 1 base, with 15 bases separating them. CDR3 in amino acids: CSASSGAKNTEAFF. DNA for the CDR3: TGCAGTGCCTCGTCAGGGGCGAAGAACACTGAAGCTTTCTTT.

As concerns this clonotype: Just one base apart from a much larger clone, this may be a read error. The DNA of the CDR3 is TGTGCCAGCAGTTACTCGCTTGACAGAAATGAGCAGTCCTTC. Its translation: CASSYSLDRNEQSF. The chain uses TRBV6-2 or TRBV6-3 and TRBJ2-1; D might be TRBD1 (5 bases). Germline V gene sequence: CDR1 MNHEY, CDR2 SVGEGT. This CDR3 contains 14 residues.

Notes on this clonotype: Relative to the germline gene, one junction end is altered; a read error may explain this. This chain's CDR3 is CTSSSRGSAHQDEQYF. DNA for the CDR3: TGTACCAGCAGTTCCCGGGGCAGCGCCCATCAGGACGAGCAGTACTTC. The V gene is TRBV6-5, the J gene TRBJ2-7, with D possibly called TRBD1 or TRBD2 (5 bases each). CDR1 and CDR2 from the germline V gene are MNHEY and SVGAGI. This CDR3 is 16 amino acids long.

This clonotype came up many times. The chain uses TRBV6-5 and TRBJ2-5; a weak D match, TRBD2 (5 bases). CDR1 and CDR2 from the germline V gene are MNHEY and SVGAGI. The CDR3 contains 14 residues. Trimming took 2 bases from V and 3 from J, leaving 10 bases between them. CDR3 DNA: TGTGCCAGCAGTTACGTTGGGGAGAAAGAGACCCAGTACTTC. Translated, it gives CASSYVGEKETQYF.

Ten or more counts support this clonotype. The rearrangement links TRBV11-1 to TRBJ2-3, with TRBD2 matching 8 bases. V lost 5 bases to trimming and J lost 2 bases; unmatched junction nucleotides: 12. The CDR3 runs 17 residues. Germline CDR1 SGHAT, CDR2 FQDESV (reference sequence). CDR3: CASSQSSGSVFTDTQYF. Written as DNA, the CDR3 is TGTGCCAGCAGCCAATCGAGCGGGAGTGTTTTCACAGATACGCAGTATTTT.

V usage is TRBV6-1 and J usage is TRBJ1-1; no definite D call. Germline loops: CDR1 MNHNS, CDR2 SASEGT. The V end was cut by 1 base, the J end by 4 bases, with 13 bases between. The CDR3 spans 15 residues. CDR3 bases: TGTGCCAGCAGTGAAGTGGCATTCCGGGGCACTGAAGCTTTCTTT. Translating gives CASSEVAFRGTEAFF.

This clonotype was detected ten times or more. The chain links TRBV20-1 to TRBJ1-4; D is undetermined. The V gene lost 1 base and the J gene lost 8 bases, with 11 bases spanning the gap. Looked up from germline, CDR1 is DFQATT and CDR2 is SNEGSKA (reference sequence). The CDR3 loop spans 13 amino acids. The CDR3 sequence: CSARAQEEEKLFF. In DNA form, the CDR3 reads TGCAGTGCTAGAGCCCAGGAGGAAGAAAAACTGTTTTTT.

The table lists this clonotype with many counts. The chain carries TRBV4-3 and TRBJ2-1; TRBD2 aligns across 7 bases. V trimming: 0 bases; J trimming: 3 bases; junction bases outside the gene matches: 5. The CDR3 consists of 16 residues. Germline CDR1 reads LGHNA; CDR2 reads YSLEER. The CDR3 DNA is TGCGCCAGCAGCCAAGATCCAACTAGCGACTACAATGAGCAGTTCTTC. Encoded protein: CASSQDPTSDYNEQFF.

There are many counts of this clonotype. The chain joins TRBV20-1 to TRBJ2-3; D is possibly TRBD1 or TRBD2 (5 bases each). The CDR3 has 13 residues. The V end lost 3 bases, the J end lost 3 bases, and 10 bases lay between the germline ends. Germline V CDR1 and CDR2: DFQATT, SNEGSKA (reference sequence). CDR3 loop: CSARRGGTDTQYF. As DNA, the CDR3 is TGCAGTGCTAGGCGTGGGGGTACAGATACGCAGTATTTT.

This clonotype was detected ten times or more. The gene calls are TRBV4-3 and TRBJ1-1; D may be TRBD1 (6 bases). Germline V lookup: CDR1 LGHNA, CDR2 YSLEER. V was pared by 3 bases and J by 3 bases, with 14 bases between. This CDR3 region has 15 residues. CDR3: CASSQIKTGHTEAFF. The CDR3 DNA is TGCGCCAGCAGCCAGATAAAGACAGGTCACACTGAAGCTTTCTTT.

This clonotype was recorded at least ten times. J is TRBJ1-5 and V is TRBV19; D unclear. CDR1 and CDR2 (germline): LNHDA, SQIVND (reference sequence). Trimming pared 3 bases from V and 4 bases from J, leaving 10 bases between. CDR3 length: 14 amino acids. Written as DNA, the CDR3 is TGTGCCAGTAGTATTAAGGGTTTGAATCAGCCCCAGCATTTT. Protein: CASSIKGLNQPQHF.

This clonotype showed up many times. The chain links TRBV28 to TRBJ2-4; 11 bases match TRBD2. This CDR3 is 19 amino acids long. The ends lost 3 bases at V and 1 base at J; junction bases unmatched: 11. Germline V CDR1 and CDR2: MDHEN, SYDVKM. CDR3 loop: CASSFPGLAGGRAKNIQYF. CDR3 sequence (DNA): TGTGCCAGCAGTTTCCCTGGTCTAGCGGGAGGTCGGGCCAAAAACATTCAGTACTTC.

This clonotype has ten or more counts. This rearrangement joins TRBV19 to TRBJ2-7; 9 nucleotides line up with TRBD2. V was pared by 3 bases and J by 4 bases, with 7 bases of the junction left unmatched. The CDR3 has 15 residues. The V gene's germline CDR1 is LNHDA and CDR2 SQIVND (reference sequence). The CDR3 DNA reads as TGTGCCAGTAGTATGTCTAGCGGGACCTTATACGAGCAGTACTTC. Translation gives CASSMSSGTLYEQYF. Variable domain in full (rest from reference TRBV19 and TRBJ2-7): DGGITQSPKYLFRKEGQNVTLSCEQNLNHDAMYWYRQDPGQGLRLIYYSQIVNDFQKGDIAEGYSVSREKKESFPLTVTSAQKNPTAFYLCASSMSSGTLYEQYFGPGTRLTVT.